This T cell receptor (beta chain) was identified in a study of blood T cell repertoires in COVID-19. Study summary: Collection of acute and convalescent COVID-19 samples took place in the United States, Italy and Spain. PBMCs, B-cell-depleted T cells, or T cells were the source of the cDNA or gDNA that made up the material.

Study processing details: How many nucleated cells were present was estimated from reference gene primer amplification. The table came from immunoSEQ multiplex PCR; TCRdb's copy has only in-frame clones and leaves some out. From that table come the V and J calls and clone size; the DNA was used to work out D and trimming. In the table there are fewer than 45,000 clones, around nine tenths of which are singletons. The CDR3 runs to 14 residues. V shed 1 base, J shed 2 bases, and the junction held 2 bases outside the gene matches. Germline CDR1 reads SGHAT; CDR2 reads FQNNGV. The origin of this receptor is a human donor in a cohort sampled during active COVID-19. The sequencing input was peripheral blood. The chain carries TRBV11-2 and TRBJ2-7; 7 bases align to TRBD1. CDR3 DNA: TGTGCCAGCAGCTTAGGTACAGGGGCCTACGAGCAGTACTTC. It codes for CASSLGTGAYEQYF.